The clone carrying this T cell receptor beta chain showed up just a few times. Its antigen is undetermined. Individual cDNA molecules were tagged with unique molecular identifiers. TCRdb reprocessed the 5' RACE reads with MiXCR, giving one entry per CDR3 protein. The sample has 75,000 to 80,000 distinct CDR3 sequences, about 11% seen once. CDR1 and CDR2 (germline): MDHEN, SYDVKM. Unmatched junction bases numbered 4, after V lost 8 bases and J lost 8 bases. CDR3 size: 11 residues. This specimen comes from a study of early T cells in non-severe SARS-CoV-2 infection. Looking at the study overall: Sequencing was performed on bulk RNA from unsorted whole blood, leaving chains unpaired.

Study-wide findings and caveats: The matching step, a VDJdb search, favored anti-spike CD8 responses and missed private and CD4 specificities.

The source material was whole blood, sampled at baseline. The sequence was collected from an adult who was a healthcare worker with PCR-confirmed SARS-CoV-2 infection or an uninfected control (not recorded which). This chain connects TRBV28 to TRBJ1-2; 8 bases line up with TRBD1. This CDR3 is CASGRDRGYTF. The CDR3 DNA sequence: TGTGCCAGCGGCAGGGACAGGGGCTACACCTTC.